The entry that follows covers one T cell receptor (beta chain) sequence. Its target is unknown. CDR3 length: 13 amino acids. Trimming removed 10 bases from V and 3 bases from J; junction bases left unmatched: 7. Germline CDR1 reads SGHTA; CDR2 reads FQGNSA. Each CDR3 protein is one row after TCRdb ran MiXCR on the 5' RACE reads. The sample has around 200,000 distinct CDR3 sequences, 15% to 20% seen once; the top ten hold roughly 2.1%. The data were obtained in a study of T-cell memory formation after mild COVID-19. Overall study findings and caveats: CD4/CD8 balance held among clones contracting day 15 to 85, and later expanders leaned CD4+.

The chain combines TRBV7-2 with TRBJ2-3; 7 bases fit TRBD1. Sample: PBMCs or a T cell subset sorted from them (not recorded which). This receptor was identified in an adult woman who had mild COVID-19 (a few samples of this study predate the infection). Cell type and time point are not known. CDR3 protein: CAITTGRTDTQYF. The CDR3 bases are TGTGCCATCACGACAGGGCGGACAGATACGCAGTATTTT.